These 9 T cell receptor beta chains originate from one sample sequenced in a study of blood T cell repertoires in COVID-19. Profiling relied on immunoSEQ multiplex PCR, and the TCRdb table lists in-frame clones only, not all of them. The sample holds fewer than 200,000 clones, approximately 86% seen once. Sequenced sample: peripheral blood. These receptor sequences come from an older woman who had recovered from COVID-19.

The rearrangement uses TRBV7-9 and TRBJ1-5, with 9 bases identical to TRBD1. This CDR3 has 15 residues. Germline CDR1 SEHNR, CDR2 FQNEAQ (reference sequence). Losses at the gene ends were 3 bases for V and 7 bases for J; bases not matched to a gene: 7. This CDR3 reads CASSLGTGRGQPQHF. The CDR3 nucleotides read TGTGCCAGCAGCTTGGGGACAGGGAGGGGGCAGCCCCAGCATTTT.

The CDR3 is CASSLVRGVGSPYSNQPQHF. The CDR3 DNA follows: TGTGCCAGCAGCTTGGTGCGCGGAGTTGGCAGCCCTTATAGCAATCAGCCCCAGCATTTT. V usage is TRBV5-8 and J usage is TRBJ1-5, with unresolved D. V was pared by 0 bases and J by 0 bases, with 22 bases between. CDR1 is SGHTS, CDR2 YDEGEE, per germline. This CDR3 has 20 amino acids.

The rearrangement links TRBV4-3 to TRBJ2-5; possible D gene TRBD1, 5 bases. V shed 1 base and J shed 5 bases, with 11 bases lying between them. CDR1 is LGHNA, CDR2 YSLEER, per germline. The CDR3 is made up of 14 amino acids. The CDR3 DNA is TGCGCCAGCAGCCAAGGGGGCACCGAGGAGACCCAGTACTTC. Translation gives CASSQGGTEETQYF.

This clone was seen once. V gene TRBV5-4 combines with J gene TRBJ2-2; D is perhaps TRBD1 (6 bases). This CDR3 is 15 amino acids long. Germline assignment: CDR1 SGHNT and CDR2 YYREEE (reference sequence). With 4 bases removed from V and 1 base from J, the gap between germline ends came to 11 bases. DNA for the CDR3: TGTGCCAGCAGCCAAGGGGGAGTGAACACCGGGGAGCTGTTTTTT. Translation: CASSQGGVNTGELFF.

The V call is TRBV19, the J call TRBJ2-5; D is unresolved. Trimming left V 4 bases short and J 4 bases short, with 7 bases between. Germline V CDR1 and CDR2: LNHDA, SQIVND (reference sequence). This CDR3 is 12 amino acids long. The CDR3 region has the DNA TGTGCCAGTAGTACCCCCAGAGAGACCCAGTACTTC. Protein sequence: CASSTPRETQYF.

The chain couples TRBV11-1 to TRBJ2-1, with a tentative D call TRBD2 (5 bases). V was pared by 2 bases and J by 8 bases, with 16 bases between. The CDR3 is 15 amino acids. Germline V CDR1 and CDR2: SGHAT, FQDESV (reference sequence). CDR3 in DNA: TGTGCCAGCAGCTTATCTACTAGTTTTAGCCATGAGCAGTTCTTC. Its protein is CASSLSTSFSHEQFF. The full variable domain, completed using reference TRBV11-1 and TRBJ2-1, is EAEVAQSPRYKITEKSQAVAFWCDPISGHATLYWYRQILGQGPELLVQFQDESVVDDSQLPKDRFSAERLKGVDSTLKIQPAELGDSAMYLCASSLSTSFSHEQFFGPGTRLTVL.

V and J are TRBV7-9 and TRBJ1-2; D is ambiguous. Germline V gene lookup returns CDR1 SEHNR and CDR2 FQNEAQ (reference sequence). The CDR3 is made up of 15 amino acids. V was cut by 5 bases and J by 8 bases, with 21 bases left in between. The CDR3 bases are TGTGCCAGCAGCCCGATTCGTGGAGCAAACGGGGGCTACACCTTC. As protein: CASSPIRGANGGYTF.

The V gene is TRBV5-1, the J gene TRBJ2-7, with D maybe TRBD1 (6 bases). Germline-derived CDR1 and CDR2 are SGHRS and YFSETQ. V gave up 0 bases and J gave up 2 bases, with 12 bases separating them. The CDR3 spans 15 residues. The CDR3 sequence is CASSLGDTSTYEQYF. The CDR3 nucleotides read TGCGCCAGCAGCTTGGGGGACACCTCGACCTACGAGCAGTACTTC.

This chain connects TRBV5-1 to TRBJ2-5, with TRBD1 matching over 12 bases. With V trimmed by 3 bases and J by 4 bases, 4 bases remained unmatched. Germline CDR1 is SGHRS and CDR2 is YFSETQ. The CDR3 consists of 15 residues. This CDR3 reads CASSSGTGGVETQYF. The CDR3 DNA is TGCGCCAGCAGCTCTGGGACAGGGGGCGTAGAGACCCAGTACTTC.